This T cell receptor beta chain was sequenced in a study of metastatic and nonmetastatic thyroid tumors. Whole-study findings and limits: Malignant thyroid tumors reportedly had TCR beta diversity that was significantly higher than in benign nodules, in blood and tumor.

This clone came up many times. Its antigen is as yet unknown. Prior to thyroid surgery, none of the patients had received any treatment. TCRdb re-clonotyped the PCR reads through MiXCR. The table lists some 25,000 clones, around 21% of them singletons, with 6.5% to 9.5% in the top ten. The clonotype comes from a female donor with papillary thyroid cancer or a benign thyroid nodule (not recorded which). Some clones in this sample may be carry-over from other donors' samples. Sequenced sample: blood.

This CDR3 is CASSFGEQFF. CDR3 DNA: TGTGCCAGCAGTTTCGGTGAGCAGTTCTTC. The chain employs TRBV12-3 or TRBV12-4 and TRBJ2-1; no clear D. The length of the CDR3 is 10 residues. V was clipped by 3 bases and J by 9 bases, with 3 bases between them.